The sequence of this TCR beta chain was determined in a study of blood T cells in healthy people across ages. In germline, CDR1 is SGHVS, CDR2 FQNEAQ. The CDR3 extends over 15 amino acids. Trimming cost V 5 bases and J 2 bases; bases outside gene matches: 6. Using a J-beta primer mix together with a sample-barcoded 5' primer, a second PCR was run for about 6 to 12 cycles. From the 5' RACE reads, TCRdb called clonotypes with MiXCR, one entry per CDR3 protein. The table records over 450,000 distinct CDR3 sequences, nearly 25% of them present only once. The table lists this clonotype with a few counts. In addition, the sample was reused for a study of T cells of mothers and their children. That study reports: Researchers report slightly higher, though non-significant, overlap in related mother-child pairs than in unrelated pairs.

The clonotype was recovered from a boy aged 10-17 years in good health. The chain employs TRBV7-8 and TRBJ2-1; 7 nucleotides agree with TRBD1. The sample taken for sequencing was blood. CDR3 sequence (DNA): TGTGCCAGCAGCGTCCGGGACAGAACCTACAATGAGCAGTTCTTC. Translation: CASSVRDRTYNEQFF.